This T cell receptor beta chain was identified during a study of T-cell reconstitution after alpha-beta-depleted transplantation in children. Unique molecular identifiers were incorporated into the prepared TCRbeta library. One entry per CDR3 protein, called by TCRdb with MiXCR from the PCR reads. The table lists 670,000 or so distinct CDR3 sequences, about an eighth of them singletons. CDR3 length equals 16 residues. Trimming took 2 bases from V and 5 from J, leaving 17 bases between them. This TCR was sampled from a girl aged 2 to 10 with congenital amegakaryocytic thrombocytopenia, due to receive a stem cell transplant. The gene calls are TRBV12-3 or TRBV12-4 and TRBJ2-3; perhaps TRBD1 as D (5 bases). Material: PBMCs, obtained before TCRalphabeta/CD19-depleted stem cell transplant. Here the CDR3 DNA reads TGTGCCAGCAGTTTACAGGGATTTGATGGCATAGATACGCAGTATTTT. Encoded protein: CASSLQGFDGIDTQYF.